Presented here are 29 T cell receptor beta chains from one specimen sequenced in a study of vaccination effects on CD4 cells after COVID-19. Sequencing was preceded by expansion of antigen-specific CD4+ T cells with viral peptide pools in the ViraFEST assay. Subsequent to a culture period of less than twelve days, CD4+ T cells were isolated. Participants got two doses of BNT162b2 or mRNA-1273 vaccine. These receptors lack a known antigen. Libraries were prepared by immunoSEQ multiplex PCR; TCRdb keeps only in-frame clonotypes and omits some of them. Of about 26,000 clones listed, about 80% are singletons. Sequences were derived from CD4+ T cells from PBMCs cultured with SARS-CoV-2 spike peptides, sampled after COVID-19 vaccination. The receptors were sampled from a human donor who received a COVID-19 vaccine. Some clones in this sample may be carry-over from other donors' samples.

The J gene is TRBJ2-7, the V gene TRBV6-2 or TRBV6-3, with a possible D match to TRBD1 (6 bases). CDR3 length: 15 amino acids. Germline assignment: CDR1 MNHEY and CDR2 SVGEGT. Deletions cut 0 bases from V and 0 bases from J, with 9 bases between. The CDR3 reads CASSYSRDTSYEQYV. CDR3 nucleotides: TGTGCCAGCAGTTACTCCCGGGACACCTCCTACGAGCAGTACGTC.

This chain uses TRBV5-1 with TRBJ2-1; a weak D match, TRBD1 (5 bases). The CDR3 runs to 13 residues. V was cut by 2 bases and J by 8 bases, with 11 bases left in between. Germline-derived CDR1 and CDR2 are SGHRS and YFSETQ. For the CDR3, the DNA is TGCGCCAGCAGCTTCGTGCAGGGCGATGAGCAGTTCTTC. Translation gives CASSFVQGDEQFF.

The chain carries TRBV5-1 and TRBJ2-1, with 7 nucleotides matching TRBD2. This CDR3 comprises 15 residues. Per germline, CDR1 SGHRS and CDR2 YFSETQ. J lost 6 bases, V lost 7 bases, and 13 bases had no gene match. As DNA, the CDR3 is TGCGCCAGCGTTTTGGGGGGGGGAAATCGCAATGAGCAGTTCTTC. Translation: CASVLGGGNRNEQFF.

J is TRBJ1-1 and V is TRBV3-1 (or the pseudogene TRBV3-2); unclear D gene. The CDR3 covers 13 residues. V lost 1 base and J 5 bases, leaving 8 bases between the germline ends. Germline CDR1 is LGHDT and CDR2 is YNNKEL (reference sequence). CDR3 residues: CASSQVSETEAFF. The CDR3 bases are TGTGCCAGCAGCCAAGTGTCGGAGACTGAAGCTTTCTTT.

This chain links TRBV28 with TRBJ1-2; D perhaps matches TRBD1 (5 bases). This CDR3 is built from 15 residues. Trimming pared 3 bases from V and 5 bases from J, leaving 16 bases between. Germline values: CDR1 MDHEN, CDR2 SYDVKM. CDR3 in DNA: TGTGCCAGCAGTTTGTGGGGGAGGGGTTCGTATGGCTACACCTTC. It specifies CASSLWGRGSYGYTF.

The rearrangement joins TRBV3-1 (or the pseudogene TRBV3-2) to TRBJ1-2; unclear D gene. Germline V gene sequence: CDR1 LGHDT, CDR2 YNNKEL (reference sequence). V lost 0 bases and J 4 bases, leaving 12 bases between the germline ends. The CDR3 length is 15 residues. The CDR3 DNA sequence: TGTGCCAGCAGCCAAGACGGGCCAGAAGTCTATGGCTACACCTTC. Translation: CASSQDGPEVYGYTF.

The gene calls are TRBV3-1 (or the pseudogene TRBV3-2) and TRBJ2-3; D perhaps matches TRBD2 (7 bases). V was pared by 4 bases and J by 3 bases, with 14 bases between. The CDR3 loop spans 15 amino acids. CDR1 is LGHDT, CDR2 YNNKEL, per germline (reference sequence). CDR3 nucleotide sequence: TGTGCCAGCAGCCCCCCGGGGGGCTGGACAGATACGCAGTATTTT. The encoded protein is CASSPPGGWTDTQYF.

The V and J genes are TRBV5-5 and TRBJ1-5, with a weak D call TRBD1 (6 bases). From germline, CDR1 is SGHKS and CDR2 YYEKEE (reference sequence). The V gene lost 0 bases and the J gene lost 1 base, with 8 bases spanning the gap. The CDR3 covers 15 residues. Written as DNA, the CDR3 is TGTGCCAGCAGCTTGGTTACAGGGAGCAATCAGCCCCAGCATTTT. Translation: CASSLVTGSNQPQHF.

This clone was observed a few times. This rearrangement joins TRBV27 to TRBJ2-2; a possible D gene is TRBD1 (5 bases). There are 13 residues in the CDR3. The V gene lost 6 bases and the J gene lost 5 bases, with 10 bases spanning the gap. The germline V gene has CDR1 MNHEY and CDR2 SMNVEV (reference sequence). Here the CDR3 reads CASRTAQTGELFF. The DNA for the CDR3 is TGTGCCAGCAGGACAGCGCAGACCGGGGAGCTGTTTTTT.

This clone turned up a few times. The chain links TRBV3-1 (or the pseudogene TRBV3-2) to TRBJ2-5, with a possible D match to TRBD2 (7 bases). Germline lookup yields CDR1 LGHDT and CDR2 YNNKEL (reference sequence). The CDR3 is 14 residues long. Trimming shortened V by 1 base and J by 9 bases, and 15 bases separated the two germline ends. The CDR3 DNA sequence: TGTGCCAGCAGCCAAGGGTATACAGGGAGGGCCCAGTACTTC. It specifies CASSQGYTGRAQYF.

In its sample, this clone was seen once. The chain links TRBV7-2 to TRBJ1-6, with 7 bases lining up with TRBD1. The CDR3 is 15 amino acids. The junction had 4 bases not matched to a gene; V was cut back by 2 bases and J by 6 bases. Germline lookup yields CDR1 SGHTA and CDR2 FQGNSA. CDR3 protein: CASSLQGGGNSPLHF. The CDR3 DNA reads as TGTGCCAGCAGCTTACAGGGGGGAGGTAATTCACCCCTCCACTTT.

This rearrangement joins TRBV6-1 to TRBJ1-4, with 9 bases that match TRBD1. After removal of 4 bases from V and 3 bases from J, the junction contained 6 bases not matched to a gene. This CDR3 comprises 16 residues. Germline V CDR1 and CDR2: MNHNS, SASEGT. CDR3 DNA sequence: TGTGCCAGCAGTGTCCGGGACAGGGCGCCTAATGAAAAACTGTTTTTT. It is translated as CASSVRDRAPNEKLFF.

The chain has TRBV3-1 (or the pseudogene TRBV3-2) and TRBJ2-1; perhaps D is TRBD1 or TRBD2 (6 bases each). Germline CDR1 LGHDT, CDR2 YNNKEL (reference sequence). V lost 3 bases and J lost 3, with 12 bases in between. The CDR3 extends over 15 amino acids. This CDR3 reads CASSQSRGRYNEQFF. The DNA for the CDR3 is TGTGCCAGCAGCCAGAGTCGGGGGCGCTACAATGAGCAGTTCTTC.

The rearrangement links TRBV7-3 to TRBJ2-3, with a possible D match to TRBD2 (7 bases). V was cut by 5 bases and J by 2 bases, with 17 bases left in between. Germline V gene lookup returns CDR1 SGHTA and CDR2 FQGTGA. The length of the CDR3 is 16 residues. The CDR3, as DNA: TGTGCCAGCAGCCCTGGGGTGCGGGGGCCCACAGATACGCAGTATTTT. Its translation is CASSPGVRGPTDTQYF.

J is TRBJ2-4 and V is TRBV18; D is uncertain. CDR1 and CDR2 from the germline V gene are KGHSH and LQKENI. Trimming stripped 2 bases from V and 4 bases from J, with 9 bases between. This CDR3 has 14 amino acids. CDR3 loop: CASSPGNPKNIQYF. The CDR3 coding sequence is TGTGCCAGCTCACCAGGAAATCCAAAAAACATTCAGTACTTC.

The chain employs TRBV19 and TRBJ1-2; D not resolved. This CDR3 is built from 17 residues. V lost 4 bases, J lost 3 bases, and 21 bases lay in between. Looked up from germline, CDR1 is LNHDA and CDR2 is SQIVND (reference sequence). This CDR3 reads CASSTRNTYRTDYGYTF. CDR3 DNA: TGTGCCAGTAGTACCCGAAACACCTACCGGACGGACTATGGCTACACCTTC.

The chain couples TRBV7-9 to TRBJ2-1; the match to TRBD2 covers 8 bases. In germline, CDR1 is SEHNR, CDR2 FQNEAQ (reference sequence). Losses at the gene ends were 3 bases for V and 7 bases for J; bases not matched to a gene: 8. This CDR3 is built from 15 residues. The CDR3 protein is CASSLERGQSNEQFF. The CDR3 nucleotides read TGTGCCAGCAGCTTGGAGCGGGGGCAATCAAATGAGCAGTTCTTC.

The rearrangement links TRBV18 to TRBJ2-3; TRBD2 agrees at 12 bases. The germline gives CDR1 KGHSH, CDR2 LQKENI. The V segment lost 3 bases and the J segment 2 bases; nucleotides outside the gene matches: 3. This CDR3 comprises 16 residues. The CDR3 DNA reads TGTGCCAGCTCACCGACTAGCGGGGGACCCACAGATACGCAGTATTTT. The encoded protein is CASSPTSGGPTDTQYF. Combining the CDR3 with reference TRBV18 and TRBJ2-3 gives the whole variable domain NAGVMQNPRHLVRRRGQEARLRCSPMKGHSHVYWYRQLPEEGLKFMVYLQKENIIDESGMPKERFSAEFPKEGPSILRIQQVVRGDSAAYFCASSPTSGGPTDTQYFGPGTRLTVL.

This chain connects TRBV5-1 to TRBJ2-5; D is unclear. Germline V lookup: CDR1 SGHRS, CDR2 YFSETQ. The length of the CDR3 is 14 residues. V shed 0 bases and J shed 5 bases, with 11 bases lying between them. The CDR3 here is CASSLESLGETQYF. CDR3 nucleotide sequence: TGCGCCAGCAGCTTGGAATCTTTGGGGGAGACCCAGTACTTC.

The chain joins TRBV2 to TRBJ1-2, with TRBD1 matching over 8 bases. Trimming took 5 bases from V and 2 from J; bases not matched to a gene: 1. This CDR3 has 13 residues. CDR1 is SNHLY and CDR2 is FYNNEI in the germline V gene. The CDR3 region is CASSRDRNYGYTF. In nucleotides, the CDR3 is TGTGCCAGCAGTCGGGACAGGAACTATGGCTACACCTTC.

This sequence joins TRBV5-1 and TRBJ1-5, with D possibly being TRBD1 (5 bases). The CDR3 consists of 16 residues. The germline V and J ends were trimmed by 0 bases and 0 bases, with 10 bases remaining between them. Germline CDR1 reads SGHRS; CDR2 reads YFSETQ. CDR3 nucleotides: TGCGCCAGCAGCTTGGCCCCAGGGAGTAGCAATCAGCCCCAGCATTTT. Translating it yields CASSLAPGSSNQPQHF.

This clone showed up just once. The rearrangement links TRBV7-2 to TRBJ2-1, with 9 bases fitting TRBD2. V shed 6 bases, J shed 7 bases, and the junction held 10 bases outside the gene matches. Looked up from germline, CDR1 is SGHTA and CDR2 is FQGNSA. The CDR3 spans 15 residues. CDR3 in DNA: TGTGCCAGCAGGCCTAGAAGCGGGGGGATAAATGAGCAGTTCTTC. Its protein product is CASRPRSGGINEQFF.

The gene calls are TRBV7-2 and TRBJ2-2; TRBD2 aligns across 11 bases. This CDR3 spans 16 amino acids. V was clipped by 1 base and J by 9 bases; unmatched bases: 7. Germline V CDR1 and CDR2: SGHTA, FQGNSA. CDR3 DNA sequence: TGTGCCAGCAGCTTAGTTGGTAGCGGGGGGGCGAGGGAGCTGTTTTTT. Amino acids: CASSLVGSGGARELFF.

V gene TRBV5-1 combines with J gene TRBJ1-2; D ambiguous. V was shortened by 0 bases and J by 2 bases, with 8 bases between the two germline ends. This CDR3 contains 14 residues. The germline gives CDR1 SGHRS, CDR2 YFSETQ. CDR3 DNA: TGCGCCAGCAGCTTGGGAGGTGAGAACTATGGCTACACCTTC. It specifies CASSLGGENYGYTF.

The table lists this clone with a count of one. The chain joins TRBV28 to TRBJ2-3; D gene ambiguous. CDR1 and CDR2 (germline): MDHEN, SYDVKM. V lost 4 bases, J lost 5 bases, and 16 bases lay in between. This CDR3 is 15 amino acids long. The CDR3 spells CASSSPFAGRDTQYF. The CDR3 nucleotides are TGTGCCAGCAGTTCCCCCTTCGCCGGACGAGATACGCAGTATTTT.

This clone showed up just once. V usage is TRBV19 and J usage is TRBJ2-3, with D hard to call. The CDR3 is 13 residues long. Trimming cost V 3 bases and J 6 bases, with 10 bases left between them. From germline, CDR1 is LNHDA and CDR2 SQIVND (reference sequence). The CDR3 reads CASSISVADTQYF. In DNA, the CDR3 is TGTGCCAGTAGTATTTCTGTCGCGGATACGCAGTATTTT.

J is TRBJ2-1 and V is TRBV7-2; D possibly corresponds to TRBD1 (5 bases). The germline V gene encodes CDR1 SGHTA and CDR2 FQGNSA. The CDR3 length is 12 residues. V was shortened by 10 bases and J by 7 bases, with 14 bases between the two germline ends. The CDR3 region is CAITTERNEQFF. As DNA, the CDR3 is TGTGCCATTACGACAGAGAGAAATGAGCAGTTCTTC.

The V gene is TRBV3-1 (or the pseudogene TRBV3-2), the J gene TRBJ1-2, with D unclear. The V and J ends lost 1 base and 8 bases respectively, with 5 bases between them. Per germline, CDR1 LGHDT and CDR2 YNNKEL (reference sequence). The CDR3 has 11 amino acids. The CDR3 protein is CASSQAEGYTF. In DNA, the CDR3 is TGTGCCAGCAGCCAAGCGGAAGGCTACACCTTC.

The gene calls are TRBV12-5 and TRBJ2-5; tentative D call: TRBD1 (7 bases). Per the germline V gene, CDR1 is LGHNT and CDR2 is FRNRAP. The CDR3 extends over 15 amino acids. Trimming took 1 base from V and 5 from J, leaving 14 bases between them. As DNA, the CDR3 is TGTGCTAGTGGTTTGGCGGCAGGGGGGCGGGAGACCCAGTACTTC. As protein: CASGLAAGGRETQYF.